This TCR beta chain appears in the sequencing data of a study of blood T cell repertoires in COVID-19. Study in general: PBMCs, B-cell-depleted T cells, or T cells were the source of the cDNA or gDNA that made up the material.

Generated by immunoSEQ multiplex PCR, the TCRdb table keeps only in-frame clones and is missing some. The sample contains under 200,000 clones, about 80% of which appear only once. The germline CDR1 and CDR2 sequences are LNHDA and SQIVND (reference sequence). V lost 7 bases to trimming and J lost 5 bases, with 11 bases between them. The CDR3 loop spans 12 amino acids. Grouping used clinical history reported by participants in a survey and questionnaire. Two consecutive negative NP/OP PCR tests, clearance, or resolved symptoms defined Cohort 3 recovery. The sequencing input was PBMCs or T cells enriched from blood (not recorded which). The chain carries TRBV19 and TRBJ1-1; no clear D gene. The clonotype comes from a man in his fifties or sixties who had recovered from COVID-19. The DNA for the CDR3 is TGTGCCAGTATGGAGGGCAGGACTGAAGCTTTCTTT. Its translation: CASMEGRTEAFF.